The 5 T cell receptor beta chains presented below share a single source sample, sequenced in a study of Ad26.COV2.S vaccination and SARS-CoV-2 variants. Treatment: roughly 18 received Ad26.COV2.S at low or high dose, single or two shots; 5 received placebo; per-sample allocation not given. Sample collection was performed on day 63 after the first vaccine or placebo injection. The protocol was immunoSEQ multiplex PCR, while the TCRdb copy is restricted to in-frame clones and leaves out a portion. This sample has fewer than 400,000 clones, with approximately 87% found just once. This material consisted of peripheral blood, taken in a trial of Ad26.COV2.S vaccine versus placebo. These receptors were taken from a person aged 18-65 years who received the Ad26.COV2.S COVID-19 vaccine or a placebo.

This chain uses TRBV2 with TRBJ2-6, with no clear D. Trimming cost V 7 bases and J 2 bases, with 12 bases left between them. The CDR3 is 15 residues long. Germline V gene data show CDR1 as SNHLY and CDR2 as FYNNEI. As DNA, the CDR3 is TGTGCCAGCATGAGTGACGTGGCTGGGGCCAACGTCCTGACTTTC. Amino acid sequence: CASMSDVAGANVLTF.

CDR3 amino acids: CASSLTAGELFF. The CDR3 region has the DNA TGTGCCAGCAGTCTCACAGCCGGGGAGCTGTTTTTT. V usage is TRBV12-3 or TRBV12-4 and J usage is TRBJ2-2, with unresolved D. V dropped 5 bases and J dropped 6 bases, with 7 bases sitting between them. The CDR3 has 12 amino acids.

This chain joins TRBV3-1 (or the pseudogene TRBV3-2) and TRBJ2-1; D tentatively reads TRBD1 or TRBD2 (5 bases each). The CDR3 has 15 amino acids. V lost 3 bases, J lost 5 bases, and 14 bases lay in between. The germline V gene encodes CDR1 LGHDT and CDR2 YNNKEL (reference sequence). CDR3 protein: CASSQGPHQNNEQFF. CDR3 DNA: TGTGCCAGCAGCCAGGGACCTCACCAAAACAATGAGCAGTTCTTC.

V is TRBV18 and J is TRBJ2-1, with D unclear. The length of the CDR3 is 13 residues. Germline V gives CDR1 KGHSH, CDR2 LQKENI. Between the trimmed V and J ends, which lost 3 bases and 5 bases, there was a span of 8 bases. CDR3 loop: CASSPGYDNEQFF. Here the CDR3 DNA reads TGTGCCAGCTCACCCGGCTATGACAATGAGCAGTTCTTC.

The V and J genes are TRBV30 and TRBJ1-2; 7 bases match TRBD1. This CDR3 is built from 15 residues. Germline CDR1 reads GTSNPN; CDR2 reads SVGIG (reference sequence). V shed 0 bases and J 3 bases; nucleotides not matched to a gene: 7. CDR3 bases: TGTGCCTGGAGTGTTAACAGGGGTAAAGACTATGGCTACACCTTC. It encodes CAWSVNRGKDYGYTF.